Sequencing of this T cell receptor beta chain was carried out in a study of cytomegalovirus exposure and HLA in healthy donors. This clone was observed a few times. The CDR3 totals 16 residues. Looked up from germline, CDR1 is SGHNT and CDR2 is YYREEE (reference sequence). V lost 2 bases, J lost 0 bases, and 12 bases lay in between. Use of 60 Vbeta and 13 Jbeta primers characterized the PCR. Measured with immunoSEQ multiplex PCR; TCRdb has only the in-frame clones, and not every one. The table shows 150,000 to 200,000 clones, with 75% to 80% occurring only once. Sequences were obtained from PBMCs. V usage is TRBV5-4 and J usage is TRBJ2-1; possible D gene TRBD2, 6 bases. The source is a female donor in good health and CMV-seronegative. The CDR3 reads CASSFSSASSYNEQFF. The CDR3 bases are TGTGCCAGCAGCTTCTCTAGCGCGAGCTCCTACAATGAGCAGTTCTTC.